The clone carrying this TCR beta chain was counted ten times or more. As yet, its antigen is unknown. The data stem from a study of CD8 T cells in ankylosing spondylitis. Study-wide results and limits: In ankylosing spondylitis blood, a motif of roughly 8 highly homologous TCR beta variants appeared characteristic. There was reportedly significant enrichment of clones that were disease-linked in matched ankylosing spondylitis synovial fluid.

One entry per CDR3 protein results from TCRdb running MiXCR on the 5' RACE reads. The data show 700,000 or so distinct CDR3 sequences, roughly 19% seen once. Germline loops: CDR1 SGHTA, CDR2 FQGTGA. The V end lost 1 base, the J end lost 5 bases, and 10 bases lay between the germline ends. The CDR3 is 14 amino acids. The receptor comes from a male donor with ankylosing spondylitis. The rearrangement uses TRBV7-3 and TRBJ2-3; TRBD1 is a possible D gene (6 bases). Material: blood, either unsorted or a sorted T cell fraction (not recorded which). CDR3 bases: TGTGCCAGCAGCTTAATACAGGGAGTAGATACGCAGTATTTT. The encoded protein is CASSLIQGVDTQYF. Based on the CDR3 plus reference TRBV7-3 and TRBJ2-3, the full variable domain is GAGVSQTPSNKVTEKGKYVELRCDPISGHTALYWYRQSLGQGPEFLIYFQGTGAADDSGLPNDRFFAVRPEGSVSTLKIQRTERGDSAVYLCASSLIQGVDTQYFGPGTRLTVL.